These 12 T cell receptor beta chains were sequenced from one sample in a study of blood T cell repertoires in COVID-19 (TCRdb year 2020). Library generation was performed with the immunoSEQ multiplex PCR assay. The table comes from immuneACCESS by way of TCRdb, which keeps in-frame sequences with V and J called. Part of the clones is missing from these tables; in studies checked, under half for an unresolved V gene and the rest for unknown reasons. The sample yields about 220,000 clones; around 82% were counted once. 2.5% of the sample lies in the top ten. The sequencing input was peripheral blood. Every receptor here comes from a middle-aged woman with active or convalescent COVID-19.

This rearrangement joins TRBV28 to TRBJ2-1; 8 bases line up with TRBD1. Germline CDR1 is MDHEN and CDR2 is SYDVKM. The CDR3 totals 15 residues. V was clipped by 6 bases and J by 8 bases; unmatched bases: 12. CDR3 sequence reads: CASSLAGGGQYEQFF. CDR3 in DNA: TGTGCCAGCAGCCTCGCAGGGGGCGGCCAATATGAGCAGTTCTTC.

The V gene is TRBV19, the J gene TRBJ2-2; TRBD1 aligns across 9 bases. V gave up 6 bases and J gave up 6 bases; unmatched junction bases: 11. CDR3 size: 16 residues. Germline V gives CDR1 LNHDA, CDR2 SQIVND (reference sequence). The CDR3 loop reads CASSVTQGAGAGELFF. The CDR3 nucleotides are TGTGCCAGTAGCGTTACACAGGGGGCTGGGGCCGGGGAGCTGTTTTTT.

CDR3 bases: TGTGCCATAAGGACAGGGATGGGGGATAATTCACCCCTCCACTTT. This codes for CAIRTGMGDNSPLHF. The V gene is TRBV10-3, the J gene TRBJ1-6; 8 bases are shared with TRBD1. From germline, CDR1 is ENHRY and CDR2 SYGVKD. V lost 9 bases to trimming and J lost 5 bases; unmatched junction nucleotides: 9. The CDR3 consists of 15 residues.

The V gene is TRBV27, the J gene TRBJ2-1; TRBD2 aligns across 10 bases. The germline gives CDR1 MNHEY, CDR2 SMNVEV (reference sequence). V gave up 4 bases and J gave up 6 bases; unmatched junction bases: 21. The CDR3 is 20 residues long. The CDR3 spells CASSSFISGLASGRSNEQFF. As DNA, the CDR3 is TGTGCCAGCAGTTCATTCATTTCAGGATTGGCTAGCGGGAGAAGCAATGAGCAGTTCTTC.

The genes are TRBV4-3 and TRBJ1-1, with 9 bases aligning to TRBD1. Germline V gene data show CDR1 as LGHNA and CDR2 as YSLEER. The CDR3 has 16 amino acids. Trimming cost V 4 bases and J 7 bases; bases outside gene matches: 13. CDR3 coding DNA: TGCGCCAGCAGCCGATCCGGGACAGGGAAGGCGAGTGAAGCTTTCTTT. Residues: CASSRSGTGKASEAFF.

The chain uses TRBV30 and TRBJ2-5; weak D call: TRBD2 (6 bases). Per the germline V gene, CDR1 is GTSNPN and CDR2 is SVGIG (reference sequence). The CDR3 covers 14 residues. V lost 4 bases and J 4 bases, leaving 16 bases between the germline ends. DNA of the CDR3: TGTGCCTGGAATGAAGACAGACTAGGAGAGACCCAGTACTTC. Translated: CAWNEDRLGETQYF. The variable domain in full, with the rest retrieved from reference TRBV30 and TRBJ2-5, is SQTIHQWPATLVQPVGSPLSLECTVEGTSNPNLYWYRQAAGRGLQLLFYSVGIGQISSEVPQNLSASRPQDRQFILSSKKLLLSDSGFYLCAWNEDRLGETQYFGPGTRLLVL.

The chain uses TRBV5-6 and TRBJ2-7; no clear D. V was clipped by 4 bases and J by 3 bases, with 14 bases between them. The V gene's germline CDR1 is SGHDT and CDR2 YYEEEE. The CDR3 loop spans 14 amino acids. The CDR3 sequence: CASSPGEVDYEQYF. The DNA of the CDR3 is TGTGCCAGCAGCCCTGGTGAGGTTGACTACGAGCAGTACTTC.

The chain carries TRBV11-1 and TRBJ2-5, with 7 bases identical to TRBD2. The germline V gene has CDR1 SGHAT and CDR2 FQDESV (reference sequence). The CDR3 is 15 residues long. The V gene end was trimmed by 2 bases and the J gene end by 4 bases; junction bases not matched to a gene: 7. The CDR3 protein is CASSLIVGGGETQYF. The CDR3 DNA sequence: TGTGCCAGCAGCTTAATCGTTGGGGGGGGAGAGACCCAGTACTTC.

The V and J genes are TRBV18 and TRBJ1-1; D might be TRBD1 (5 bases). Between the trimmed V and J ends, which lost 4 bases and 8 bases, there was a span of 17 bases. Germline values: CDR1 KGHSH, CDR2 LQKENI. This CDR3 has 14 amino acids. The CDR3 is CASSHDSMDNEAFF. Written as DNA, the CDR3 is TGTGCCAGCTCACACGATAGTATGGACAACGAAGCTTTCTTT.

The J gene is TRBJ2-4, the V gene TRBV6-2 or TRBV6-3; possibly TRBD2 for D (6 bases). The V end was cut by 0 bases, the J end by 2 bases, with 17 bases between. The V gene's germline CDR1 is MNHEY and CDR2 SVGEGT. The CDR3 runs 18 residues. The CDR3 DNA reads TGTGCCAGCAGTTACTCGGGTCGGGGGATTACGACCAAAAACATTCAGTACTTC. Translation: CASSYSGRGITTKNIQYF.

This clone has a single count. This rearrangement joins TRBV11-1 to TRBJ2-7, with D perhaps TRBD2 (5 bases). This CDR3 is 14 amino acids long. V shed 5 bases and J shed 3 bases, with 14 bases lying between them. The germline CDR1 and CDR2 sequences are SGHAT and FQDESV (reference sequence). CDR3 coding DNA: TGTGCCAGCAGCCTGAGAGGGAATCACTACGAGCAGTACTTC. This translates into CASSLRGNHYEQYF.

This sequence joins TRBV10-3 and TRBJ2-7; TRBD1 aligns across 10 bases. The CDR3 sequence is 15 residues long. Germline V lookup: CDR1 ENHRY, CDR2 SYGVKD. The V segment lost 6 bases and the J segment 0 bases; nucleotides outside the gene matches: 5. The CDR3 loop is CAISRGQGGSYEQYF. CDR3 in DNA: TGTGCCATCAGCCGCGGACAGGGGGGCTCCTACGAGCAGTACTTC.